Given below is one T cell receptor (beta chain) in context. Its antigen target is currently unknown. The CDR3 runs 13 amino acids, cysteine and phenylalanine included. The DNA sequence is not available. CDR1 SEHNR and CDR2 FQNEAQ were looked up in the germline V gene (reference sequence). This specimen comes from a study of CXCR3-negative and CXCR3-positive naive CD8 T cells (dated by TCRdb to about 2019). Broadly, across the study: Roughly 150 million TRB reads were obtained in total, roughly 1.5 +/- 0.3 million reads per library. Data from under 12 donors, pooled across two independent experiments, went into the diversity and physicochemical repertoire analyses. Naive subsets from 5 or 6 donors and memory cells from 3 donors were included in the TRBV-TRBJ cluster analysis.

Sequencing used a NextSeq 550. The Human TCR Profiling Kit (MiLaboratory) was used to prepare UMI-labeled 5' RACE TRB cDNA libraries. The full amount of extracted RNA was used for cDNA synthesis, and the full amount of resulting cDNA was used for PCR amplification. Libraries were prepared in parallel with an identical number of PCR cycles. The study's processing was this. With a minimum of two reads required per UMI, MIGEC and MiXCR pulled out about 57,000 +/- 9,900 unique UMI-labeled TRB cDNA molecules from each library. An average of approximately 40,000 +/- 10,000 functional in-frame TRB CDR3 nucleotide clonotypes without stop codons was found per library. After downsampling to 5000 UMI-labeled TRB molecules per sample, diversity metrics such as normalized Shannon-Wiener and Chao1 were calculated in VDJtools. VDJtools was used to calculate clonotype-size-weighted physicochemical properties of the central five CDR3 residues, namely interaction energy, strength, volume and Kidera factor 4. TCRdb reprocessed the reads and assigns one entry to each CDR3 protein sequence, leaving out DNA. The authors' filters were not applied to this entry. In this sample's table one finds around 96,000 distinct CDR3 sequences. The ten largest account for approximately 1.5% of the sample.

Each CD8+ T cell subset was flow-sorted in triplicate, with roughly 330,000 cells per subset placed directly into RLT lysis buffer. To exclude memory contaminants, naive CD8+ T cells were stringently defined as CD45RO-CCR7+CD27+CD95-. Peripheral blood mononuclear cells were isolated from buffy coats by standard density gradient centrifugation. A FACSAria III was used to flow-sort naive CD8+ T cells into CXCR3-negative and CXCR3-positive populations. An RNeasy Mini Kit was used to extract total RNA from the sorted cells. Findings and caveats that apply to the study as a whole: Similar TRBV-TRBJ usage was shown by naive CXCR3-negative and CXCR3-positive cells from the same donor, whereas distinct patterns were shown by memory cells. Both naive subsets had comparably high repertoire diversity, while memory CD8+ T cells had much lower repertoire diversity. Because surface CD5, which has been linked to self-reactivity in mice, was comparable between naive subsets, TCR interaction strength was also inferred from TRB CDR3 physicochemical properties. TRB CDR3s from CXCR3-positive naive cells showed higher hydrophobicity (lower Kidera factor 4), lower energy, and higher strength and volume indices than CXCR3-negative naive cells. CXCR3 expression partially decreased after cryopreservation, so most assays used freshly isolated PBMCs.

The receptor comes from a human donor in good health. Some clones in this sample may be carry-over from other donors' samples. The rearrangement combines TRBV7-9 with TRBJ2-2. The specimen was naive CXCR3- CD8+ T cells from blood. This specimen's cell subset or site label, interpreted: CD45RO-CCR7+CD27+CD95- naive CD8+ T cells lacking CXCR3 (TNR3-). The CDR3 protein sequence reads: CASSPQTTGELFF.